Given below is one TCR beta chain in context. The antigen it recognizes is unknown. Per-base quality was not reported, and no clone a single base away is much larger than it. At the junction V is shortened by 4 bases and J by 1 base, with 16 bases in between. CDR1 and CDR2, looked up from the germline V gene, are MNHNS and SASEGT. Including cysteine and phenylalanine, the CDR3 has 16 amino acids. Kept here is only the CDR3 DNA, which spans 48 bases and is read in frame from base 1. These data originate in a study of vaccination effects on CD4 cells after COVID-19 (dated by TCRdb to about 2022). Regarding the research as a whole: Two doses of either the BNT162b2 or the mRNA-1273 mRNA SARS-CoV-2 vaccine were administered to participants. SARS-CoV-2 spike-specific CD4+ TCR repertoires were compared before and after mRNA vaccination in COVID-19 convalescent patients and in infection-naive vaccine recipients. Altogether, approximately 10 COVID-19 convalescent patients and a few SARS-CoV-2-naive healthy vaccine recipients made up the full study. The Oncomine TCR Beta short-read assay on an Illumina iSeq 100 was used to sequence cultures from other donors in the study. On the study overall, not on this receptor specifically: Clones induced by infection and clones induced by vaccination both contracted markedly at late timepoints after vaccination, which fits with T cell responses waning over time. The study was limited by a small number of convalescent patients, and early post-infection timepoints were lacking. In healthy vaccine recipients, vaccine-induced clones were almost all SARS-CoV-2 mono-reactive, with only 1 of 255 cross-reactive with common cold coronaviruses.

Library generation was performed with the immunoSEQ multiplex PCR assay. DNA from the CD4+ T cells that had been cultured and isolated underwent TCR beta CDR3 sequencing. The study's own analysis went as follows. Non-productive TCR sequences were removed and reads were trimmed to the CDR3 region, keeping CDR3s of at least 7 amino acids. Antigen-specific clonotypes were identified using the MANAFEST web app by comparison of expansion in peptide wells against reference cultures. To be called positive, a clone needed expansion at FDR<0.05 compared with the reference and with all other wells, an odds ratio greater than 5, and a frequency greater than 0.1% in two replicate wells. Clonotypes significantly expanded in SARS-CoV-2 spike wells and in at least one common cold coronavirus spike condition were defined as cross-reactive. Levenshtein distance calculated with the stringdist R package was used to assess CDR3 similarity, and unrooted trees were constructed with ape in R 3.6.1. TCRdb holds this immuneACCESS table with in-frame rearrangements only. Some clones are missing; in checked studies, unresolved V genes explain under half, and the rest has no known cause. D and trimming come from the DNA, and the V and J calls and clone size come from that table. The sample table holds about 71,000 clones, of which approximately 79% were seen once. The ten largest clones take up 4% of the sample.

To identify antigen-specific CD4+ T cell clonotypes by their expansion, the ViraFEST assay first stimulated PBMC with viral peptide pools and then applied TCR sequencing. After about 10 days of culture, CD4+ T cells were isolated with the EasySep CD4+ T cell isolation kit. The absence of prior SARS-CoV-2 infection in healthy vaccine recipients was confirmed by negative nucleocapsid antibodies before and after vaccination. Each well held fewer than 2.5 million PBMC cultured in IMDM containing roughly 5% human AB serum, about 10 IU/ml IL-2 and gentamicin, along with approximately 10 ug/ml peptides. On days 3 and 7, half of the culture medium was replaced with fresh IL-2-containing medium. Unless otherwise noted, each peptide stimulation condition was cultured in triplicate wells. PBMC were separated from whole blood using Ficoll-Paque Plus gradient centrifugation and were then either cryopreserved at -140C or used fresh. The overlapping peptide pools covered the spike proteins of SARS-CoV-2 as well as those of the common cold coronaviruses HCoV-NL63, HCoV-OC43 and HCoV-229E. Genomic DNA was extracted from cultured CD4+ T cells with the QIAamp micro DNA kit.

The sequence joins TRBV6-1 to TRBJ1-1; TRBD1 could be the D gene, as 6 bases match. The origin of this receptor is a human donor who received a COVID-19 vaccine. This sample comprised CD4+ T cells from PBMCs cultured with HCoV-OC43 spike peptides, obtained before COVID-19 vaccination. Explained via the paper, the cell subset or site label denotes: HCoV-OC43 spike overlapping peptide pool stimulation. For the CDR3, the sequence is CASSAPSGGANTEAFF. At the DNA level, the sequence is TGTGCCAGCAGTGCCCCCTCGGGGGGCGCGAACACTGAAGCTTTCTTT.